Given below is one T cell receptor (beta chain) in context. Some clones are missing from TCRdb's copy, which holds only in-frame ones; the method was immunoSEQ multiplex PCR. The top ten hold 0.15% to 0.2% of the sample, which has approximately 28,000 clones, 90% to 95% seen once. Blood CD4+ CD25-low CD127-high conventional T cells supplied the genomic DNA template. This sample was included in a study of regulatory and conventional T cells in RAG deficiency. Trimming shortened V by 6 bases and J by 0 bases, and 9 bases separated the two germline ends. Germline lookup yields CDR1 MNHEY and CDR2 SVGAGI. This CDR3 has 15 amino acids. These data were also filed under a second study, of regulatory T cells. From that study: Amplification used 52 TRBV primers and 13 TRBJ primers.

The receptor was derived from a human donor in good health. The chain carries TRBV6-5 and TRBJ2-6; no clear D gene. Sequenced material: CD25- CD4+ T cells sorted from blood. The CDR3 coding sequence is TGTGCCAGCAGACCTGGTAGCTCTGGGGCCAACGTCCTGACTTTC. Translating gives CASRPGSSGANVLTF.